This T cell receptor (beta chain) was retrieved from a study of neoadjuvant anti-PD-1 for oral cavity cancer. Study overall: Before surgery, most patients got three to four biweekly 3 mg/kg nivolumab doses. Patients without progression received a fourth nivolumab dose around day 43, then surgical resection on days 50-56.

Sequencing used immunoSEQ multiplex PCR; TCRdb keeps in-frame clones, though not all of them. The data hold some 15,000 clones, with 36% observed a single time. The sample's time point: after neoadjuvant nivolumab, at surgical resection. Patients had newly diagnosed, untreated stage II-IVA oral cavity squamous cell carcinoma. In germline, CDR1 is SGHRS, CDR2 YFSETQ. The CDR3 runs 15 residues. Trimming took 4 bases from V and 11 from J; bases not matched to a gene: 13. The sample in question was tumor tissue, obtained after nivolumab (anti-PD-1) treatment. This receptor was taken from a person aged 40 to 85 with oral cavity squamous cell carcinoma. V usage is TRBV5-1 and J usage is TRBJ2-4, with 9 bases matching TRBD1. In nucleotides, the CDR3 is TGCGCCAGCAGCCTAGACAGGGGGTCCGCCGGCGTTCAGTACTTC. This sequence encodes CASSLDRGSAGVQYF.